The rows below give T cell receptor beta chains drawn from one sample of a study of brain T cells in children with intractable seizures. Clones were sequenced by immunoSEQ multiplex PCR, and TCRdb holds only the in-frame ones, with some missing. Found here are about 340,000 clones, 93% of them singletons; the top ten hold around 5%. The specimen comprised peripheral blood, sampled approximately 5 months after surgery. The receptors were sampled from a boy younger than two with tuberous sclerosis and intractable seizures. Each CDR3 is given with its conserved first and last residue. The D gene is left open where the match is weak. Part of the rows lack a size; the others show once, few, many or a class for expanded clones.

v_gene: TRBV9; abundance: -; j_gene: TRBJ2-3; len: 16; d_gene: TRBD2; CDR3nt: TGTGCCAGCAGCGGGACTAGCGGGTGGTACACAGATACGCAGTATTTT; CDR3aa: CASSGTSGWYTDTQYF
v_gene: TRBV24-1; abundance: -; j_gene: TRBJ1-5; len: 12; d_gene: -; CDR3nt: TGTGCCACCAGTGAAGGTAATCAGCCCCAGCATTTT; CDR3aa: CATSEGNQPQHF
v_gene: TRBV7-9; abundance: -; j_gene: TRBJ2-7; len: 17; d_gene: -; CDR3nt: TGTGCCAGCAGCTTAACGGGCATGGGGGGACCAGCCTACGAGCAGTACTTC; CDR3aa: CASSLTGMGGPAYEQYF
v_gene: TRBV2; abundance: -; j_gene: TRBJ2-1; len: 14; d_gene: TRBD1; CDR3nt: TGTGCCAGCAGCGTGGACAGGGTTTGGCATGAGCAGTTCTTC; CDR3aa: CASSVDRVWHEQFF
v_gene: TRBV28; abundance: -; j_gene: TRBJ1-2; len: 13; d_gene: -; CDR3nt: TGTGCCAGCAGTTTATGGGGGGGCTATGGCTACACCTTC; CDR3aa: CASSLWGGYGYTF
v_gene: TRBV9; abundance: -; j_gene: TRBJ2-3; len: 16; d_gene: TRBD2; CDR3nt: TGTGCCAGCAGCCCTACTAGCGGGGGGCCCTACGATACGCAGTATTTT; CDR3aa: CASSPTSGGPYDTQYF
v_gene: TRBV30; abundance: -; j_gene: TRBJ1-1; len: 14; d_gene: -; CDR3nt: TGTGCCTGGAGTTGGGCTATTTTCGGGACTGAAGCTTTCTTT; CDR3aa: CAWSWAIFGTEAFF
v_gene: TRBV5-5; abundance: -; j_gene: TRBJ1-1; len: 14; d_gene: -; CDR3nt: TGTGCCAGCAGCGGACTTTTACAAGGGCCTGAAGCTTTCTTT; CDR3aa: CASSGLLQGPEAFF
v_gene: TRBV10-3; abundance: -; j_gene: TRBJ1-1; len: 13; d_gene: -; CDR3nt: TGTGCCATCAGTGAAAAAATGAACACTGAAGCTTTCTTT; CDR3aa: CAISEKMNTEAFF
v_gene: TRBV29-1; abundance: -; j_gene: TRBJ1-5; len: 13; d_gene: TRBD1; CDR3nt: TGCAGCGTTGCCAGGGGGAATGGTCAGCCCCAGCATTTT; CDR3aa: CSVARGNGQPQHF
v_gene: TRBV5-8; abundance: -; j_gene: TRBJ1-4; len: 14; d_gene: -; CDR3nt: TGTGCCAGCAGCCCACAGATCCTTAATGAAAAACTGTTTTTT; CDR3aa: CASSPQILNEKLFF
v_gene: TRBV5-4; abundance: -; j_gene: TRBJ2-5; len: 14; d_gene: -; CDR3nt: TGTGCCAGCAGCTTCGAGGGGGGAGAAGAGACCCAGTACTTC; CDR3aa: CASSFEGGEETQYF
v_gene: TRBV7-2; abundance: -; j_gene: TRBJ2-1; len: 18; d_gene: TRBD2; CDR3nt: TGTGCCAGCAGCTTTCAACAAGCACGGCGGGGGGCCTACAATGAGCAGTTCTTC; CDR3aa: CASSFQQARRGAYNEQFF
v_gene: TRBV2; abundance: few; j_gene: TRBJ1-6; len: 15; d_gene: TRBD1; CDR3nt: TGTGCCAGCAGCACCCGGGACAGGGAGAATTCACCCCTCCACTTT; CDR3aa: CASSTRDRENSPLHF
v_gene: TRBV11-3; abundance: -; j_gene: TRBJ2-2; len: 16; d_gene: TRBD1; CDR3nt: TGTGCCAGCAGCTTAGAATGGGACAGGGGTACCGGGGAGCTGTTTTTT; CDR3aa: CASSLEWDRGTGELFF
v_gene: TRBV7-3; abundance: -; j_gene: TRBJ2-5; len: 13; d_gene: -; CDR3nt: TGTGCCAGCAGCTTAGGTTACCAAGAGACCCAGTACTTC; CDR3aa: CASSLGYQETQYF
v_gene: TRBV7-9; abundance: -; j_gene: TRBJ2-1; len: 14; d_gene: TRBD1; CDR3nt: TGTGCCAGCAGCCGGACAGGGGTTGAGACTGAGCAGTTCTTC; CDR3aa: CASSRTGVETEQFF
v_gene: TRBV5-1; abundance: -; j_gene: TRBJ2-1; len: 15; d_gene: -; CDR3nt: TGCGCCAGCAGCTTGGTGGCAGGGGGAGGCAATGAGCAGTTCTTC; CDR3aa: CASSLVAGGGNEQFF
v_gene: TRBV7-3; abundance: -; j_gene: TRBJ1-6; len: 13; d_gene: -; CDR3nt: TGTGCCAGCAGCCCGGGACCCACCCAACCCCTCCACTTT; CDR3aa: CASSPGPTQPLHF
v_gene: TRBV5-4; abundance: few; j_gene: TRBJ2-2; len: 14; d_gene: TRBD2; CDR3nt: TGTGCCAGCAGCGCCCAACTAGCGACCGGGGAGCTGTTTTTT; CDR3aa: CASSAQLATGELFF
v_gene: TRBV4-1; abundance: -; j_gene: TRBJ1-5; len: 14; d_gene: -; CDR3nt: TGCGCCAGCAGCCAAGTTCCGGTTAGTCAGCCCCAGCATTTT; CDR3aa: CASSQVPVSQPQHF
v_gene: TRBV18; abundance: -; j_gene: TRBJ2-2; len: 15; d_gene: TRBD2; CDR3nt: TGTGCCAGCTCTACTAGCGGGAGCGGGACCGGGGAGCTGTTTTTT; CDR3aa: CASSTSGSGTGELFF
v_gene: TRBV9; abundance: -; j_gene: TRBJ1-1; len: 16; d_gene: TRBD1; CDR3nt: TGTGCCAGCAGCCTCGACCCCGGGACAGGGGATACTGAAGCTTTCTTT; CDR3aa: CASSLDPGTGDTEAFF
v_gene: TRBV6-5; abundance: -; j_gene: TRBJ1-1; len: 15; d_gene: -; CDR3nt: TGTGCCAGCAGTTACGGAGGACAGTTGAACACTGAAGCTTTCTTT; CDR3aa: CASSYGGQLNTEAFF
v_gene: TRBV5-6; abundance: -; j_gene: TRBJ2-1; len: 15; d_gene: TRBD2; CDR3nt: TGTGCCAGCAGCCCCCTAGCGGACTCCTACAATGAGCAGTTCTTC; CDR3aa: CASSPLADSYNEQFF
v_gene: TRBV3-1/TRBV3-2; abundance: few; j_gene: TRBJ2-2; len: 13; d_gene: -; CDR3nt: TGTGCCAGCAGCCAAGAAGGATCCGGGGAGCTGTTTTTT; CDR3aa: CASSQEGSGELFF
v_gene: TRBV9; abundance: -; j_gene: TRBJ1-2; len: 13; d_gene: -; CDR3nt: TGTGCCAGCAGCGTAGTTAGTAGCTATGGCTACACCTTC; CDR3aa: CASSVVSSYGYTF
v_gene: TRBV30; abundance: -; j_gene: TRBJ1-5; len: 14; d_gene: TRBD1; CDR3nt: TGTGCCTGGAGTGGAGGGACAGACAATCAGCCCCAGCATTTT; CDR3aa: CAWSGGTDNQPQHF
v_gene: TRBV2; abundance: -; j_gene: TRBJ2-7; len: 11; d_gene: -; CDR3nt: TGTGCCAGCAGGCCCGGGGGAGAGCAGTACTTC; CDR3aa: CASRPGGEQYF
v_gene: TRBV19; abundance: -; j_gene: TRBJ1-1; len: 13; d_gene: TRBD1; CDR3nt: TGTGCCAGTAGTATGGACAGGGACACTGAAGCTTTCTTT; CDR3aa: CASSMDRDTEAFF
v_gene: TRBV6-6; abundance: -; j_gene: TRBJ2-1; len: 16; d_gene: -; CDR3nt: TGTGCCAGCAGGGCGATAGCGGAGAGGGGAGGAGATGAGCAGTTCTTC; CDR3aa: CASRAIAERGGDEQFF
v_gene: TRBV4-1; abundance: -; j_gene: TRBJ2-7; len: 14; d_gene: -; CDR3nt: TGCGCCAGCAGCCAACACAGAACAGCCTACGAGCAGTACTTC; CDR3aa: CASSQHRTAYEQYF
v_gene: TRBV29-1; abundance: -; j_gene: TRBJ1-3; len: 13; d_gene: -; CDR3nt: TGCAGCGTTGAAGGCAGAACTGGAAACACCATATATTTT; CDR3aa: CSVEGRTGNTIYF
v_gene: TRBV7-8; abundance: -; j_gene: TRBJ2-6; len: 17; d_gene: TRBD1; CDR3nt: TGTGCCATCCCTAGGACAGGGGCTGACTCTGGGGCCAACGTCCTGACTTTC; CDR3aa: CAIPRTGADSGANVLTF
v_gene: TRBV24-1; abundance: -; j_gene: TRBJ2-1; len: 13; d_gene: -; CDR3nt: TGTGCCACCAGTGCCGGGTTCTACAATGAGCAGTTCTTC; CDR3aa: CATSAGFYNEQFF
v_gene: TRBV24-1; abundance: -; j_gene: TRBJ2-1; len: 16; d_gene: TRBD1; CDR3nt: TGTGCCACCAGTGATTCCGGGACAGGGACCATCAATGAGCAGTTCTTC; CDR3aa: CATSDSGTGTINEQFF
v_gene: TRBV29-1; abundance: -; j_gene: TRBJ2-2; len: 15; d_gene: -; CDR3nt: TGCAGCGTTGACGCCTGGGGGGGCGGGACCGGGGAGCTGTTTTTT; CDR3aa: CSVDAWGGGTGELFF
v_gene: TRBV4-1; abundance: -; j_gene: TRBJ2-1; len: 12; d_gene: -; CDR3nt: TGCGCCAGCAGCCAAGTGGCCGGCGAGCAGTTCTTC; CDR3aa: CASSQVAGEQFF
v_gene: TRBV6-4; abundance: -; j_gene: TRBJ2-5; len: 19; d_gene: TRBD2; CDR3nt: TGTGCCAGCAGTGACTTTCCGACGGGACTAGCGGGGGAGCAAGAGACCCAGTACTTC; CDR3aa: CASSDFPTGLAGEQETQYF
v_gene: TRBV3-1/TRBV3-2; abundance: -; j_gene: TRBJ1-5; len: 14; d_gene: -; CDR3nt: TGTGCCAGCAGCCTACAGGGCTGGAATCAGCCCCAGCATTTT; CDR3aa: CASSLQGWNQPQHF
v_gene: TRBV7-2; abundance: -; j_gene: TRBJ2-7; len: 14; d_gene: -; CDR3nt: TGTGCCAGCAGCTTGGTACCGGGGCCCTACGAGCAGTACTTC; CDR3aa: CASSLVPGPYEQYF